Included here is one TCR beta chain sequence, with context. The CDR3 has 14 amino acids. After removal of 7 bases from V and 1 base from J, the junction contained 4 bases not matched to a gene. Germline V gene data show CDR1 as SQVTM and CDR2 as ANQGSEA. Clones were sequenced by immunoSEQ multiplex PCR, and TCRdb holds only the in-frame ones, with some missing. The table lists about 81,000 clones, less than 85% of them singletons. The sample originates from a study of blood T cell repertoires in COVID-19. The TCR sequence derives from a human donor in a cohort sampled during active COVID-19. The chain has TRBV29-1 and TRBJ2-3; 11 bases fit TRBD2. Sequenced input: peripheral blood. The CDR3 region is CSAPTSGGTDTQYF. The CDR3, as DNA: TGCAGCGCACCGACTAGCGGGGGCACAGATACGCAGTATTTT.